This note documents a single T cell receptor (beta chain) sequence. Sequencing used immunoSEQ multiplex PCR; TCRdb keeps in-frame clones, though not all of them. Among 4,000 or so clones listed, under 70% were seen once. The data originate from a study of T cells in tumors after PD-1 blockade. Across the whole study: During anti-PD-1 treatment, some patients continued daily vismodegib 150 mg.

V was shortened by 3 bases and J by 8 bases, with 10 bases between the two germline ends. CDR1 is LNHDA, CDR2 SQIVND, per germline (reference sequence). This CDR3 region has 12 residues. The chain uses TRBV19 and TRBJ1-1; possible D gene TRBD1, 5 bases. The clonotype comes from a human donor with basal cell carcinoma. The sample in question was tumor tissue, obtained before anti-PD-1 treatment. The CDR3 DNA follows: TGTGCCAGTAGTATGGGCTGGGACGAAGCTTTCTTT. Encoded protein: CASSMGWDEAFF.